The entry below describes one TCR beta chain. Its antigen is currently unknown. These gene names are mouse names. From the germline J gene comes the end of the CDR3, since the read stops 1 residue before it. Time point of the sample: mouse harvest day 14 after allogeneic transplant. Tail vein injection delivered 10^7 T-cell-depleted bone marrow cells and 10^6 splenic CD5+ T cells. This mouse GVHD model was MHC-mismatched B6 to BALB/c, profiled day 7 or 14. This specimen belongs to a study of tissue T cells after allogeneic stem cell transplantation. Whole-study findings and limits: In patients and mice, blood and spleen missed much of tissue repertoire.

This CDR3 has 15 residues. V dropped 3 bases and J dropped 3 bases, with 11 bases sitting between them. Germline CDR1 reads KGHPV; CDR2 reads FQNQEV (reference sequence). Clones were sequenced by immunoSEQ multiplex PCR, and TCRdb holds only the in-frame ones, with some missing. The table includes 4,500 to 5,000 clones, roughly 30% detected once. The TCR sequence derives from a female BALB/c mouse given C57BL/6 T cells with graft-versus-host disease after an allogeneic hematopoietic cell transplant. The specimen was skin. The V gene is TRBV26, the J gene TRBJ2-2, with a tentative D call TRBD1 (5 bases). The CDR3 is CASSLQGGHTGQLYF. CDR3 DNA (partial): TGTGCCAGCAGTCTTCAGGGAGGCCACACCGGGCAGCTCTAC.